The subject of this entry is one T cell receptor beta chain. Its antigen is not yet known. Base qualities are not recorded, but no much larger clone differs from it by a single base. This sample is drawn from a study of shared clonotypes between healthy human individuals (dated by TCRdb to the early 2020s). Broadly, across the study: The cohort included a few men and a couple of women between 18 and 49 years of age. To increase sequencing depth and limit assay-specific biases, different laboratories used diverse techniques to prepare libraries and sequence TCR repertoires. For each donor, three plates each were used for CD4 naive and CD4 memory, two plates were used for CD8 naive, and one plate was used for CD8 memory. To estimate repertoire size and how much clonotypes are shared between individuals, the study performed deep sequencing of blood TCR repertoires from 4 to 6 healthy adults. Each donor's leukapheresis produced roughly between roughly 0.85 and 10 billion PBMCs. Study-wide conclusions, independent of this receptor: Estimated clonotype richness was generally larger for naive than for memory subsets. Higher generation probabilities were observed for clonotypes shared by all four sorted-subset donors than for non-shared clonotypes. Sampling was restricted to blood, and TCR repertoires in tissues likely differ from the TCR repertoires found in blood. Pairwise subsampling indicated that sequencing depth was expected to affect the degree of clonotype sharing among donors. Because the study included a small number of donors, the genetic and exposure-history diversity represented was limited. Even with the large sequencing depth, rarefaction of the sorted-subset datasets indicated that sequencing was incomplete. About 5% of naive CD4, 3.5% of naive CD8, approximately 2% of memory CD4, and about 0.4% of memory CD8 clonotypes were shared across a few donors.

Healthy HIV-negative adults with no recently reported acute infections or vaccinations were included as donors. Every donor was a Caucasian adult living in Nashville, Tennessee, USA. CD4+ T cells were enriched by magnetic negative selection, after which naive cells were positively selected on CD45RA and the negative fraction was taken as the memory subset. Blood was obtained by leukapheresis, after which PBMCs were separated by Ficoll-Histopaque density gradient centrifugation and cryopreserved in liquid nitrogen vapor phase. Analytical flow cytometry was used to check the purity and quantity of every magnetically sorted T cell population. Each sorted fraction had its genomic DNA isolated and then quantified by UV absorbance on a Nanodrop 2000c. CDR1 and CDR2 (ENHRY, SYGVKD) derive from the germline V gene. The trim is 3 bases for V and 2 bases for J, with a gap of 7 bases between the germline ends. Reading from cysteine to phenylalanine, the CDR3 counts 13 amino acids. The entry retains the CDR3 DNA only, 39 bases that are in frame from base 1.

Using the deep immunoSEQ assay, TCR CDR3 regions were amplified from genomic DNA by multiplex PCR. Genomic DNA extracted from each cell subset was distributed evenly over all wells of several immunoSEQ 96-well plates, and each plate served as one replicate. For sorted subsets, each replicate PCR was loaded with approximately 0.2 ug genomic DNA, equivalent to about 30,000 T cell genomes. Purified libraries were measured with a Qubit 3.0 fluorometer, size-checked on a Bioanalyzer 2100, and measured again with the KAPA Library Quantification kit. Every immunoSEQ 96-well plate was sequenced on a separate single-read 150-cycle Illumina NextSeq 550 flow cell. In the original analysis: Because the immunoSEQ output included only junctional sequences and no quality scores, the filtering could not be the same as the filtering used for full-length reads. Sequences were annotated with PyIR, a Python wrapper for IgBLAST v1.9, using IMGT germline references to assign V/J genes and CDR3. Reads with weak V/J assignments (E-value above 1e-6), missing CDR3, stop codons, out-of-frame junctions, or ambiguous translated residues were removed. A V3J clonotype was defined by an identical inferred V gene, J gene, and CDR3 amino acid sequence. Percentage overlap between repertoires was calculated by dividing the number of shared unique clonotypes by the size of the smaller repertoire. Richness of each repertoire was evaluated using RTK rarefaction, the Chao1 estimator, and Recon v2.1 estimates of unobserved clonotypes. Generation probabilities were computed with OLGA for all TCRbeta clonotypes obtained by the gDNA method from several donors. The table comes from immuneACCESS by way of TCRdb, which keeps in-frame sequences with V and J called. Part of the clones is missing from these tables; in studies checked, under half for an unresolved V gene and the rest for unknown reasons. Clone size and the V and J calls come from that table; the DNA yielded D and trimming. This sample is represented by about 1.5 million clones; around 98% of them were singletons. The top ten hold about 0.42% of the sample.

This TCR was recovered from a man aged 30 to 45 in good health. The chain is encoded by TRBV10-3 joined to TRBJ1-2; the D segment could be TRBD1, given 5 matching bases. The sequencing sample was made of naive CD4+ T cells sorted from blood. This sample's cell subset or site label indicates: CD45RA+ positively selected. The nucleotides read TGTGCCATCAGTGACTGGGGGAACTATGGCTACACCTTC. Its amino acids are CAISDWGNYGYTF.